Listed below are T cell receptor beta chains from one sample, sequenced in a study of blood T cell repertoires in COVID-19. The method was immunoSEQ multiplex PCR; TCRdb's version includes in-frame clones alone and lacks a portion of them. The repertoire holds about 170,000 clones, with 83% as singletons. The sample comprised peripheral blood. Source of these receptors: a woman aged 80 or older with acute or convalescent COVID-19. Both conserved end residues are part of each CDR3. Fields, in order: clone size, D gene, V gene, J gene, CDR3 protein, CDR3 DNA. The D gene is left open where the match is weak. Clone size is stated in some rows and not others, as once, few, many or a class when expanded.

size: NA; D: TRBD1; V: TRBV4-3; J: TRBJ1-4; CDR3: CASSQDRAGGNEKLFF; DNA: TGCGCCAGCAGCCAAGATCGGGCAGGGGGTAATGAAAAACTGTTTTTT
size: NA; D: NA; V: TRBV6-5; J: TRBJ1-3; CDR3: CASLNRAVSGNTIYF; DNA: TGTGCCAGCCTAAACAGGGCCGTCTCTGGAAACACCATATATTTT
size: NA; D: NA; V: TRBV5-1; J: TRBJ1-1; CDR3: CASSFRGRGLMNTEAFF; DNA: TGCGCCAGCAGCTTCAGGGGTAGGGGGTTAATGAACACTGAAGCTTTCTTT
size: NA; D: TRBD1; V: TRBV5-1; J: TRBJ1-1; CDR3: CASSSGQGRGKTEAFF; DNA: TGCGCCAGCAGCTCAGGACAGGGGAGGGGGAAAACTGAAGCTTTCTTT
size: NA; D: TRBD1; V: TRBV7-2; J: TRBJ2-1; CDR3: CASSVTGAKEQFF; DNA: TGTGCCAGCAGCGTTACAGGGGCCAAGGAGCAGTTCTTC
size: NA; D: NA; V: TRBV3-1/TRBV3-2; J: TRBJ2-7; CDR3: CASSQEWGPGSYEQYF; DNA: TGTGCCAGCAGCCAAGAGTGGGGGCCGGGCTCCTACGAGCAGTACTTC
size: once; D: TRBD1; V: TRBV5-1; J: TRBJ2-5; CDR3: CASSPGDSQETQYF; DNA: TGCGCCAGCAGCCCAGGGGACAGCCAAGAGACCCAGTACTTC
size: NA; D: TRBD2; V: TRBV13; J: TRBJ2-1; CDR3: CASSLESLGRGSGDEQFF; DNA: TGTGCCAGCAGCTTAGAGTCGTTAGGGCGGGGGTCCGGGGATGAGCAGTTCTTC
size: NA; D: TRBD1; V: TRBV7-9; J: TRBJ2-5; CDR3: CASRWTGGGETQYF; DNA: TGTGCCAGCAGGTGGACAGGGGGAGGGGAGACCCAGTACTTC
size: NA; D: NA; V: TRBV19; J: TRBJ1-4; CDR3: CASSSSQGKLFF; DNA: TGTGCCAGTAGTTCCAGTCAGGGGAAACTGTTTTTT
size: NA; D: NA; V: TRBV21-1; J: TRBJ1-5; CDR3: CAGRTRRSNQPQHF; DNA: TGTGCCGGCCGAACGAGGCGAAGCAATCAGCCCCAGCATTTT
size: few; D: NA; V: TRBV11-2; J: TRBJ2-1; CDR3: CASSRSREIQFF; DNA: TGTGCCAGCAGCAGGAGCCGGGAGATACAGTTCTTC
size: once; D: TRBD2; V: TRBV27; J: TRBJ2-5; CDR3: CASSPPSTSGGAMRETQYF; DNA: TGTGCCAGCAGTCCCCCCTCGACTAGCGGGGGGGCCATGAGGGAGACCCAGTACTTC
size: NA; D: NA; V: TRBV7-3; J: TRBJ2-3; CDR3: CASSLTGGTQYF; DNA: TGTGCCAGCAGCTTAACGGGGGGTACGCAGTATTTT
size: NA; D: NA; V: TRBV28; J: TRBJ2-5; CDR3: CASKSGFLQETQYF; DNA: TGTGCCAGCAAGTCGGGATTCCTCCAAGAGACCCAGTACTTC
size: few; D: NA; V: TRBV28; J: TRBJ2-2; CDR3: CASSLFETSNTGELFF; DNA: TGTGCCAGCAGTTTATTCGAGACAAGTAACACCGGGGAGCTGTTTTTT
size: NA; D: NA; V: TRBV5-1; J: TRBJ2-5; CDR3: CASSVVGAGETQYF; DNA: TGCGCCAGCAGTGTTGTTGGGGCCGGGGAGACCCAGTACTTC
size: NA; D: NA; V: TRBV30; J: TRBJ2-3; CDR3: CASPGLSGTDTQYF; DNA: TGTGCCTCCCCCGGGTTGAGTGGGACAGATACGCAGTATTTT
size: NA; D: TRBD1; V: TRBV5-1; J: TRBJ1-2; CDR3: CASGGQGGGYTF; DNA: TGCGCCAGCGGGGGACAGGGAGGTGGCTACACCTTC
size: few; D: NA; V: TRBV24-1; J: TRBJ1-4; CDR3: CATSDGHNEKLFF; DNA: TGTGCCACCAGTGATGGACATAATGAAAAACTGTTTTTT
size: NA; D: NA; V: TRBV5-1; J: TRBJ2-5; CDR3: CASSLDGGRETQYF; DNA: TGCGCCAGCAGCTTGGATGGGGGCAGGGAGACCCAGTACTTC
size: NA; D: NA; V: TRBV5-1; J: TRBJ2-1; CDR3: CASSFQGSSYNEQFF; DNA: TGCGCCAGCAGCTTCCAGGGGAGCTCCTACAATGAGCAGTTCTTC